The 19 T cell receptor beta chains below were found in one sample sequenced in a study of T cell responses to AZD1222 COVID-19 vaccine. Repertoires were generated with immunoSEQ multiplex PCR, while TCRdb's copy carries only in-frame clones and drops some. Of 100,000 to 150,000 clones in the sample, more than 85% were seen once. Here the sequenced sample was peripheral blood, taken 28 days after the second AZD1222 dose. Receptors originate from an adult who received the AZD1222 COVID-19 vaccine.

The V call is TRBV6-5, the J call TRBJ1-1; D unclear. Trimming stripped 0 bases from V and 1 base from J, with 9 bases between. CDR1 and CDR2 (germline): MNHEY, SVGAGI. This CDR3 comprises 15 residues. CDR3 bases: TGTGCCAGCAGTTACTCTGGGCAGCCGAACACTGAAGCTTTCTTT. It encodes CASSYSGQPNTEAFF.

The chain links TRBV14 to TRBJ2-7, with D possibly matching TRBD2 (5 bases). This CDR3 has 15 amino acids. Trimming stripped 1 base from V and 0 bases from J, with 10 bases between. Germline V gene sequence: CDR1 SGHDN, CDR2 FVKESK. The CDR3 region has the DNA TGTGCCAGCAGCCAAGCGTTCGAGGGCTCCTACGAGCAGTACTTC. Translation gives CASSQAFEGSYEQYF.

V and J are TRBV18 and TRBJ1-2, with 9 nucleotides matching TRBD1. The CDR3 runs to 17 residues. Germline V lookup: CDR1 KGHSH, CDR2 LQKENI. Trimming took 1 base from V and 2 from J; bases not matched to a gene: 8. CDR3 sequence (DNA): TGTGCCAGCTCACCACGGGACAGGGTGGGGGACAACTATGGCTACACCTTC. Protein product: CASSPRDRVGDNYGYTF.

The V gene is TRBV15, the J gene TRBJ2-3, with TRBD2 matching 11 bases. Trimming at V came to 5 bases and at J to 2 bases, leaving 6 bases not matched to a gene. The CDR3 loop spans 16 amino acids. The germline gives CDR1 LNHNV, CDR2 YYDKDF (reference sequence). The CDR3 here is CATSRRLAGITDTQYF. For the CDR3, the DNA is TGTGCCACCAGCCGCCGACTAGCGGGAATCACAGATACGCAGTATTTT.

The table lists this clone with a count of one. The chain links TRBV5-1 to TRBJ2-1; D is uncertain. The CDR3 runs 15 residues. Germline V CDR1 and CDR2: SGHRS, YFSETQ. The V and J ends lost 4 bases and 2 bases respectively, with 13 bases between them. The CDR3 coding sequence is TGCGCCAGCAGCCCGCTATATCCGGCCTACAATGAGCAGTTCTTC. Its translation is CASSPLYPAYNEQFF.

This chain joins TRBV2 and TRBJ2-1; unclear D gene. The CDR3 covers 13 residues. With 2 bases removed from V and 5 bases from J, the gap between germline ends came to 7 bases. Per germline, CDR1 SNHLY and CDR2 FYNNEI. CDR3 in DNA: TGTGCCAGCAGTGAATTGGGGAACAATGAGCAGTTCTTC. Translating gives CASSELGNNEQFF.

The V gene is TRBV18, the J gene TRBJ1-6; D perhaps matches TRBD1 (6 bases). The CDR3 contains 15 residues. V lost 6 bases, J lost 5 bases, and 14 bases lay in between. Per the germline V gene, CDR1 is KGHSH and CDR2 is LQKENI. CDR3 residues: CASSQRDTDNSPLHF. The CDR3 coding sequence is TGTGCCAGCTCCCAGCGGGACACCGATAATTCACCCCTCCACTTT.

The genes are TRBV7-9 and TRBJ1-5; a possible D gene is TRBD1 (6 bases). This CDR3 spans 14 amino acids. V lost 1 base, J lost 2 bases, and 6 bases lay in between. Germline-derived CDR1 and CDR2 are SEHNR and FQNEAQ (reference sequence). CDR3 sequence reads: CASSLGTGNQPQHF. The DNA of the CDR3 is TGTGCCAGCAGCTTAGGGACAGGCAATCAGCCCCAGCATTTT.

In DNA, the CDR3 is TGTGCCAGCAGCGTAGCTGGGACAGGGGGGAATGAGCAGTTCTTC. Amino acids: CASSVAGTGGNEQFF. The V and J genes are TRBV9 and TRBJ2-1; 11 nucleotides line up with TRBD1. The V segment lost 0 bases and the J segment 7 bases; nucleotides outside the gene matches: 3. The CDR3 has 15 residues. Per the germline V gene, CDR1 is SGDLS and CDR2 is YYNGEE.

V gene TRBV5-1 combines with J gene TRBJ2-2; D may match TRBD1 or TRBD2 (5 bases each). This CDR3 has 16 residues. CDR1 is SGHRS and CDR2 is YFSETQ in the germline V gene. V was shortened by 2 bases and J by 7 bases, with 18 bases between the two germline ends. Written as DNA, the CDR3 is TGCGCCAGCAGCTTCCAGGGACCGGAGATCAACGGGGAGCTGTTTTTT. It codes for CASSFQGPEINGELFF.

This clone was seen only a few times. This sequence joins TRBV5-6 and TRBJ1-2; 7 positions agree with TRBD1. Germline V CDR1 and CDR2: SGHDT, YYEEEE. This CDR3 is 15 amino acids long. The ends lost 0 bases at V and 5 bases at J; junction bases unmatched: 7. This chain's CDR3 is CASSLGRDRLYGYTF. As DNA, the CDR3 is TGTGCCAGCAGCTTGGGGCGGGACAGACTATATGGCTACACCTTC.

The CDR3 protein is CSARGAVKFF. CDR3 nucleotide sequence: TGCAGTGCTAGAGGGGCAGTAAAGTTCTTC. The chain combines TRBV20-1 with TRBJ2-1, with unresolved D. The V gene's germline CDR1 is DFQATT and CDR2 SNEGSKA (reference sequence). Trimming left V 1 base short and J 14 bases short, with 9 bases between. The CDR3 extends over 10 amino acids.

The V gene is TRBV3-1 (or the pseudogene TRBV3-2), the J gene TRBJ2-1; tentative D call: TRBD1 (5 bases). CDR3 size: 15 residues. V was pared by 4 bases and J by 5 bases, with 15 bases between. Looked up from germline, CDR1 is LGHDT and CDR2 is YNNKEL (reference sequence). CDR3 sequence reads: CASSPQATLDNEQFF. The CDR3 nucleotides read TGTGCCAGCAGCCCACAGGCTACCCTTGACAATGAGCAGTTCTTC.

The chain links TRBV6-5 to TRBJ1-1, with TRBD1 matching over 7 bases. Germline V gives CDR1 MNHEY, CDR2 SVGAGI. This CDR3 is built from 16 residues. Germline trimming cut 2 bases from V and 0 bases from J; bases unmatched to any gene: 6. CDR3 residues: CASSYGTVLMNTEAFF. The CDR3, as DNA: TGTGCCAGCAGTTACGGGACAGTCCTCATGAACACTGAAGCTTTCTTT.

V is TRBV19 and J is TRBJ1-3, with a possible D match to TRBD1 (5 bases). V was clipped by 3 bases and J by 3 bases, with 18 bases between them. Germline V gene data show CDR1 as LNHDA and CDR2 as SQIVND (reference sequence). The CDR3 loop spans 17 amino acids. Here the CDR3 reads CASSIFRGVGDGNTIYF. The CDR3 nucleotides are TGTGCCAGTAGTATTTTCCGGGGGGTTGGCGATGGAAACACCATATATTTT. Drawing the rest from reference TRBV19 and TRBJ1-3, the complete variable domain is DGGITQSPKYLFRKEGQNVTLSCEQNLNHDAMYWYRQDPGQGLRLIYYSQIVNDFQKGDIAEGYSVSREKKESFPLTVTSAQKNPTAFYLCASSIFRGVGDGNTIYFGEGSWLTVV.

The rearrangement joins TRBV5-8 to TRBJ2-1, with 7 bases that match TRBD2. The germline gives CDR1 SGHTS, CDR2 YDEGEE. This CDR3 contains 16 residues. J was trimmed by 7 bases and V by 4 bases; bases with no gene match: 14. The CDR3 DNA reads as TGTGCCAGCAGCCCTGGGGGGTGGGAGGGCCTTAATGAGCAGTTCTTC. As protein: CASSPGGWEGLNEQFF.

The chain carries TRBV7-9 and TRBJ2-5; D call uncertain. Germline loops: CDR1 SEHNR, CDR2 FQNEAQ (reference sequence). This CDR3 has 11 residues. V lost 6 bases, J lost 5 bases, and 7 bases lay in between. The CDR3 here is CASSRAETQYF. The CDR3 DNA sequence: TGTGCCAGCAGTCGCGCGGAGACCCAGTACTTC.

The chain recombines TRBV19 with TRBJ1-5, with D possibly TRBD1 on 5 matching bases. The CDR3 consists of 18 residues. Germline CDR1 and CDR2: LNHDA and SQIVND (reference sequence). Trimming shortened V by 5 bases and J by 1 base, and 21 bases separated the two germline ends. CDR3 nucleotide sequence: TGTGCCAGTAGTGGGGCGACAGATAGAATTTGGAGCAATCAGCCCCAGCATTTT. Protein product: CASSGATDRIWSNQPQHF.

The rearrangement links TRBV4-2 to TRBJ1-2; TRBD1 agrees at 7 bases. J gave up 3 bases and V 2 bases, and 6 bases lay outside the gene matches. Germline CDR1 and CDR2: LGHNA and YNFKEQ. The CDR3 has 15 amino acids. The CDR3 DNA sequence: TGTGCCAGCAGCCAACAGGGGGAGGCTGACTATGGCTACACCTTC. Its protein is CASSQQGEADYGYTF.